This entry describes one T cell receptor (beta chain). CDR1 GTSNPN and CDR2 SVGIG come from the germline V gene (reference sequence). The V end was cut by 0 bases, the J end by 7 bases, with 12 bases between. The CDR3 runs to 13 residues. The data are from a study of shared clonotypes between healthy human individuals. The overall study: The study enrolled two women and a few men aged 18 to 49.

Using immunoSEQ multiplex PCR, the repertoire was profiled, and TCRdb retains in-frame clones only, with some absent. The table includes some 2.3 million clones, over 85% detected once. The sequence came from a man between 18 and 29 years old in good health. Some clones in this sample may be carry-over from other donors' samples. The rearrangement joins TRBV30 to TRBJ1-2; D remains unclear. The sequenced sample was naive CD4+ T cells from PBMCs. The subset is: CD45RA+ positively selected. This CDR3 reads CAWSVLMAGGYTF. CDR3 sequence (DNA): TGTGCCTGGAGTGTACTAATGGCAGGTGGCTACACCTTC.